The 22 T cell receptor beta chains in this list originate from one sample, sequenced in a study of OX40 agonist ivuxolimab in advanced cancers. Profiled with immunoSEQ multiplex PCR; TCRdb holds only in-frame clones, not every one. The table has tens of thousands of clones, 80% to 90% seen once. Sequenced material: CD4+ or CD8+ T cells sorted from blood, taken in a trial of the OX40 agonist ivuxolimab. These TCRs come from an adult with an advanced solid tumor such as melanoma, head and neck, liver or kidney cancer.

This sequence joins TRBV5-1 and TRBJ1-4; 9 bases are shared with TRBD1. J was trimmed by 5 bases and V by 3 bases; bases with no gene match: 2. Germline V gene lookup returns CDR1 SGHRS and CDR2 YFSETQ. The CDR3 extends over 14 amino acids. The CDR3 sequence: CASSSGQGNEKLFF. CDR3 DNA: TGCGCCAGCAGCTCGGGACAGGGCAATGAAAAACTGTTTTTT.

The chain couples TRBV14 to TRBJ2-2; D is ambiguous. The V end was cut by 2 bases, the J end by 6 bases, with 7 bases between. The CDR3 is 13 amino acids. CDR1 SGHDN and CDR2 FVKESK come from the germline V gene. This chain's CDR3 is CASSQLGPGELFF. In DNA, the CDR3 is TGTGCCAGCAGCCAACTGGGCCCCGGGGAGCTGTTTTTT.

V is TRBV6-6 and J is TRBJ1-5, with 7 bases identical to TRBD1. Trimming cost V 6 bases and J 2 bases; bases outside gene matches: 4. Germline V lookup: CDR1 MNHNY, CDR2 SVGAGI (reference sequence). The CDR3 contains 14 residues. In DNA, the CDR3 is TGTGCCAGCAGGGAAACAGGGGGCAATCAGCCCCAGCATTTT. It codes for CASRETGGNQPQHF.

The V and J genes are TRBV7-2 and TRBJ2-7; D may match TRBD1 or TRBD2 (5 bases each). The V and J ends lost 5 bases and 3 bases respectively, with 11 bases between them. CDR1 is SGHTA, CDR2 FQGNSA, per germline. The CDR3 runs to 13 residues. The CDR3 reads CASSQGPLYEQYF. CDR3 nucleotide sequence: TGTGCCAGCAGCCAGGGACCACTCTACGAGCAGTACTTC.

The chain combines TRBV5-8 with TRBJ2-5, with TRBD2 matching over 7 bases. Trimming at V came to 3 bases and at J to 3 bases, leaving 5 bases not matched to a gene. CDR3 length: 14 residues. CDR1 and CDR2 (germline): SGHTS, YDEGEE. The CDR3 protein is CASSSIGREETQYF. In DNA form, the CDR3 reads TGTGCCAGCAGCTCGATTGGGAGGGAAGAGACCCAGTACTTC.

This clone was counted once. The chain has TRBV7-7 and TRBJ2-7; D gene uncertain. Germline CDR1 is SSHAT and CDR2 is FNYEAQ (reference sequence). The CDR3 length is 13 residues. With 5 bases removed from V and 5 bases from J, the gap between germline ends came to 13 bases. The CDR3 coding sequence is TGTGCCAGCAGCCGAGGACCGTCGGACGAGCAGTACTTC. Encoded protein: CASSRGPSDEQYF. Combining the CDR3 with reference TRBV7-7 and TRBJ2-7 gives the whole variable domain GAGVSQSPRYKVTKRGQDVTLRCDPISSHATLYWYQQALGQGPEFLTYFNYEAQPDKSGLPSDRFSAERPEGSISTLTIQRTEQRDSAMYRCASSRGPSDEQYFGPGTRLTVT.

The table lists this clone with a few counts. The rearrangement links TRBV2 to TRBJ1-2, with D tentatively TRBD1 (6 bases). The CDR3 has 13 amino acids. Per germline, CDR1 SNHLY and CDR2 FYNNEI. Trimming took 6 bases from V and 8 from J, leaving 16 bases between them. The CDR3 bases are TGTGCCAGCAGCGAGCAGGGGATTTGGGGCTACACCTTC. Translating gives CASSEQGIWGYTF. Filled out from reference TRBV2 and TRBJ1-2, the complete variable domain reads EPEVTQTPSHQVTQMGQEVILRCVPISNHLYFYWYRQILGQKVEFLVSFYNNEISEKSEIFDDQFSVERPDGSNFTLKIRSTKLEDSAMYFCASSEQGIWGYTFGSGTRLTVV.

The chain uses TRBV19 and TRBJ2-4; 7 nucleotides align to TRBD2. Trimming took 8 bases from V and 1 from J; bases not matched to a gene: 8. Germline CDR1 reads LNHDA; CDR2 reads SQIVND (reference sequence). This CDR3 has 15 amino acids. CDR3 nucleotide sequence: TGTGCCAGTTCCTCGAGCGGGACTGCCAAAAACATTCAGTACTTC. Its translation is CASSSSGTAKNIQYF.

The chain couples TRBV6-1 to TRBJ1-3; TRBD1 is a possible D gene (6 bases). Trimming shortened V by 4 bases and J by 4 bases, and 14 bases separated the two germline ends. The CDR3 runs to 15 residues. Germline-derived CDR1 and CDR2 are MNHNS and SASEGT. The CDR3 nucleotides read TGTGCCAGCAGTGTGGGAGGGGGGAAAGGAAACACCATATATTTT. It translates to CASSVGGGKGNTIYF.

The CDR3 DNA reads as TGTGCCAGCAGCCCGTGGACAGGGAAGAACACTGAAGCTTTCTTT. It codes for CASSPWTGKNTEAFF. The chain couples TRBV5-6 to TRBJ1-1, with 8 bases matching TRBD1. The junction had 6 bases not matched to a gene; V was cut back by 4 bases and J by 1 base. Per germline, CDR1 SGHDT and CDR2 YYEEEE. This CDR3 contains 15 residues.

In DNA form, the CDR3 reads TGCGCCAGCAGCTTGACTTTAGATGGCTACACCTTC. It translates to CASSLTLDGYTF. V and J are TRBV5-1 and TRBJ1-2; D uncertain. This CDR3 has 12 residues. V lost 1 base and J lost 6, with 7 bases in between. CDR1 and CDR2 (germline): SGHRS, YFSETQ.

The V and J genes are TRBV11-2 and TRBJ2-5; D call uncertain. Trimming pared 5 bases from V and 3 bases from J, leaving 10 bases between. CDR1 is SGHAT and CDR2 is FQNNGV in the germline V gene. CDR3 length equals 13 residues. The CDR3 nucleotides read TGTGCCAGCAGCCCATTACGTAAAGAGACCCAGTACTTC. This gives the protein CASSPLRKETQYF.

CDR3 residues: CAIRTSGSGNTIYF. The CDR3 region has the DNA TGTGCCATCAGAACTTCAGGATCTGGAAACACCATATATTTT. The gene calls are TRBV10-3 and TRBJ1-3; D is undetermined. V was cut by 6 bases and J by 1 base, with 10 bases left in between. Germline CDR1 reads ENHRY; CDR2 reads SYGVKD. The CDR3 loop spans 14 amino acids.

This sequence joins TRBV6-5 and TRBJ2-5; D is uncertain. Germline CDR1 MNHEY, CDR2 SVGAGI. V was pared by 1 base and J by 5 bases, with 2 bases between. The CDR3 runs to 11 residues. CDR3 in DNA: TGTGCCAGCAGTTACTATGAGACCCAGTACTTC. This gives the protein CASSYYETQYF.

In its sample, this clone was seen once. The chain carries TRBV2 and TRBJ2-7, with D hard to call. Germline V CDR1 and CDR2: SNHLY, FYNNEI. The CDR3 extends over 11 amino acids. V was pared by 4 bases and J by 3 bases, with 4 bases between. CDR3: CASSALYEQYF. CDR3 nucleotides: TGTGCCAGCAGTGCTCTCTACGAGCAGTACTTC.

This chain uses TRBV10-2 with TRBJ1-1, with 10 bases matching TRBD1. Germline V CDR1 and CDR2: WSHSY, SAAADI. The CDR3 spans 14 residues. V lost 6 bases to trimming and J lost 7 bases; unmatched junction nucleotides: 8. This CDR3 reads CASRHPTGGSEAFF. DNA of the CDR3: TGCGCCAGCAGACACCCGACAGGGGGCAGTGAAGCTTTCTTT.

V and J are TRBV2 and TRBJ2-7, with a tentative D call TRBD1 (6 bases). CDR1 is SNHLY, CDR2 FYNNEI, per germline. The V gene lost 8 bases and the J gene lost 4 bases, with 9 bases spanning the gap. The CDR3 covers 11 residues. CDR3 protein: CASEQGYEQYF. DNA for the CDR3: TGTGCCAGCGAACAGGGATACGAGCAGTACTTC.

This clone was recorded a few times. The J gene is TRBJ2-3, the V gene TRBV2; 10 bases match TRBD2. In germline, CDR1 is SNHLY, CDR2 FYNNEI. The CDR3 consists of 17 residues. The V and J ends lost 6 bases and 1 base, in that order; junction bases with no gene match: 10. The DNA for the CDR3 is TGTGCCAGCAGAAGCGGGAGGGCCGGATCAGGCACAGATACGCAGTATTTT. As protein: CASRSGRAGSGTDTQYF.

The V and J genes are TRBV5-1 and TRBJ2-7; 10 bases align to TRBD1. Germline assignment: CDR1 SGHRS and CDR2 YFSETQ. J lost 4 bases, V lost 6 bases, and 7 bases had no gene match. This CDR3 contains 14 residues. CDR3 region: CASKPGQGSYEQYF. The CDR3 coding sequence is TGCGCCAGCAAACCGGGACAGGGGTCGTACGAGCAGTACTTC.

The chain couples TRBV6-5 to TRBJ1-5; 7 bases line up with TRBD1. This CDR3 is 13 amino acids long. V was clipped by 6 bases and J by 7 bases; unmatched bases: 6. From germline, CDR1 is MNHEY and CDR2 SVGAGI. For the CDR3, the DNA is TGTGCCAGCAGCTTGACAGGGAAGCAGCCCCAGCATTTT. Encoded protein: CASSLTGKQPQHF.

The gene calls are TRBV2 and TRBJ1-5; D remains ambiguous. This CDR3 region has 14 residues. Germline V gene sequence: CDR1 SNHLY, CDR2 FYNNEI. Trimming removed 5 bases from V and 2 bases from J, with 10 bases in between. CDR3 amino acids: CASSPEVGNQPQHF. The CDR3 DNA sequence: TGTGCCAGCAGTCCAGAGGTGGGCAATCAGCCCCAGCATTTT. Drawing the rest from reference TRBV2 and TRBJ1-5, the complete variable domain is EPEVTQTPSHQVTQMGQEVILRCVPISNHLYFYWYRQILGQKVEFLVSFYNNEISEKSEIFDDQFSVERPDGSNFTLKIRSTKLEDSAMYFCASSPEVGNQPQHFGDGTRLSIL.

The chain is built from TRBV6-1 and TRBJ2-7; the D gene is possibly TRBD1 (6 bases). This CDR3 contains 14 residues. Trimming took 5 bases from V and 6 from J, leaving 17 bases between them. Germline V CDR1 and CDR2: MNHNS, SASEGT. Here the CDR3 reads CASSNRQEVSEQYF. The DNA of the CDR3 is TGTGCCAGCAGTAACCGACAGGAGGTCAGCGAGCAGTACTTC.